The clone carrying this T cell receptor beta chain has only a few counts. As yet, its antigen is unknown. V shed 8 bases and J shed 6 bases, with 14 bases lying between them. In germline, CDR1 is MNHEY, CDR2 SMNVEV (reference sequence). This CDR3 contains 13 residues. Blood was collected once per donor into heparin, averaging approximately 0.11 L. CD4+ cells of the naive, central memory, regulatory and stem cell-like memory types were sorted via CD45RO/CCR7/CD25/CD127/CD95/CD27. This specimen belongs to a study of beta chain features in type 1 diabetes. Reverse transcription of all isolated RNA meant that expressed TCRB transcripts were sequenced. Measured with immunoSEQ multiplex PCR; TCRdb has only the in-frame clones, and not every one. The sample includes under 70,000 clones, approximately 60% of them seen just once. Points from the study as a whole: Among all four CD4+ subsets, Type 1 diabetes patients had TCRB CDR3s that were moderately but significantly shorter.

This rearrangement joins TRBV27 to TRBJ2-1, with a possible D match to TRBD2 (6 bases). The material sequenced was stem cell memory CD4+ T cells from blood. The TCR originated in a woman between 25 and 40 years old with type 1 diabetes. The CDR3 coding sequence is TGTGCCAGCCGTCGATCCGGGGGCAATGAGCAGTTCTTC. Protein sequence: CASRRSGGNEQFF.